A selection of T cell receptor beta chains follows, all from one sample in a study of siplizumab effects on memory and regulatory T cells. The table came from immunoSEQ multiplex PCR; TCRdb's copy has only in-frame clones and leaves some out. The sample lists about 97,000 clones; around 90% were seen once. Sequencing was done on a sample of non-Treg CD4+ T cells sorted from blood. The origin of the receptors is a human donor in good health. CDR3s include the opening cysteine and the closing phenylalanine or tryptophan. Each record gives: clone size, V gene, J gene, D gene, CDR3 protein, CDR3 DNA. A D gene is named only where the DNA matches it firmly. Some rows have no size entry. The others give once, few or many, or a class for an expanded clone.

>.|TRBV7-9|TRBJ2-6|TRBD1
CASSSTGTGGSGANVLTF
TGTGCCAGCAGCTCAACCGGGACAGGGGGCTCTGGGGCCAACGTCCTGACTTTC
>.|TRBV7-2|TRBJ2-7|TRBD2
CASSLGTSGTWSSYEQYF
TGTGCCAGCAGCTTAGGGACTAGCGGGACCTGGAGCTCCTACGAGCAGTACTTC
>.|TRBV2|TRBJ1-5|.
CASSDRGWNQPQHF
TGTGCCAGCAGTGACCGAGGGTGGAATCAGCCCCAGCATTTT
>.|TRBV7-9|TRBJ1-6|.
CASSKTGIGSPLHF
TGTGCCAGCAGCAAAACAGGGATAGGTTCACCCCTCCACTTT
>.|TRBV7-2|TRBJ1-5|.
CASSPFGVQPQHF
TGTGCCAGCAGCCCGTTTGGGGTTCAGCCCCAGCATTTT
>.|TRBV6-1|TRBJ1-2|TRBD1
CASSSRTGPNYGYTF
TGTGCCAGCAGTTCTCGGACAGGGCCTAACTATGGCTACACCTTC
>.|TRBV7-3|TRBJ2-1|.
CASSSSGGGTYNEQFF
TGTGCCAGCAGCTCTAGCGGAGGGGGGACCTACAATGAGCAGTTCTTC
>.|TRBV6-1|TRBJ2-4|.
CASSELAGSVQGGNIQYF
TGTGCCAGCAGTGAACTAGCGGGCTCAGTCCAGGGGGGGAACATTCAGTACTTC
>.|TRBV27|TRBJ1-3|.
CASSLRPPGKINGNTIYF
TGTGCCAGCAGTTTACGCCCACCAGGGAAAATTAACGGAAACACCATATATTTT
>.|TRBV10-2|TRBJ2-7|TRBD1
CASIEGAGFEQYF
TGCGCCAGCATTGAGGGGGCAGGTTTCGAGCAGTACTTC
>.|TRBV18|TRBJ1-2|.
CASSPGAAYGYTF
TGTGCCAGCTCACCAGGAGCGGCTTATGGCTACACCTTC
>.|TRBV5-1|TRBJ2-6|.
CASSLVPGLNSGANVLTF
TGCGCCAGCAGCTTGGTGCCGGGTCTAAACTCTGGGGCCAACGTCCTGACTTTC
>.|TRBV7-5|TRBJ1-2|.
CARSLELPSGYTF
TGTGCCAGAAGCTTAGAACTCCCCTCTGGCTACACCTTC
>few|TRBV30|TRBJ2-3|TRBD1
CAWGRDRVTDTQYF
TGTGCCTGGGGCCGGGACAGGGTGACAGATACGCAGTATTTT
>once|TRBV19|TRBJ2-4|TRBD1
CASSIQGAGAKNIQYF
TGTGCCAGTAGTATCCAGGGGGCCGGGGCCAAAAACATTCAGTACTTC
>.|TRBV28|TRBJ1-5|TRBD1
CASSRGQAYNQPQHF
TGTGCCAGCAGTAGAGGACAGGCCTACAATCAGCCCCAGCATTTT
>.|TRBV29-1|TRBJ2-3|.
CSTNGRGSTDTQYF
TGCAGCACGAACGGGCGGGGTAGCACAGATACGCAGTATTTT
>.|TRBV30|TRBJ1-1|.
CAWRDWVTEAFF
TGTGCCTGGAGGGACTGGGTGACTGAAGCTTTCTTT
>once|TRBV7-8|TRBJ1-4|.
CASSLARGEGGEKLFF
TGTGCCAGCAGCTTAGCCAGAGGCGAGGGAGGCGAAAAACTGTTTTTT
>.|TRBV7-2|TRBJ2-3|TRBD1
CASSLQGARADTQYF
TGTGCCAGCAGCCTACAGGGGGCTCGAGCAGATACGCAGTATTTT
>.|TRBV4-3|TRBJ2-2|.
CASSQGRIIGELFF
TGCGCCAGCAGCCAAGGCCGGATTATCGGGGAGCTGTTTTTT
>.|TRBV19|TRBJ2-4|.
CASSIERTKNIQYF
TGTGCCAGTAGTATAGAGCGGACCAAAAACATTCAGTACTTC
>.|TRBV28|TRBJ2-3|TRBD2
CASSLIMASGSTDTQYF
TGTGCCAGCAGTTTAATTATGGCTAGCGGGAGCACAGATACGCAGTATTTT
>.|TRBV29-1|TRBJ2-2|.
CSVPEGSTGELFF
TGCAGCGTTCCCGAGGGGTCCACCGGGGAGCTGTTTTTT
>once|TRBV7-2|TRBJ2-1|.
CASSSRAGLYNEQFF
TGTGCCAGCAGCTCTCGGGCGGGTCTATACAATGAGCAGTTCTTC
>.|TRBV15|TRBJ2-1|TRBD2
CATSGPGLAKSSYNEQFF
TGTGCCACCAGCGGCCCGGGACTAGCGAAAAGCTCCTACAATGAGCAGTTCTTC
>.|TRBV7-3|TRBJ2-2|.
CASSFQPRRELFF
TGTGCCAGCAGCTTTCAGCCCCGAAGGGAGCTGTTTTTT
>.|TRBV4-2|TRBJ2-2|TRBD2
CASSQGTSGIYTGELFF
TGTGCCAGCAGCCAAGGGACTAGCGGGATTTACACCGGGGAGCTGTTTTTT
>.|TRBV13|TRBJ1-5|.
CASSFGEEPQHF
TGTGCCAGCAGCTTCGGTGAGGAGCCCCAGCATTTT
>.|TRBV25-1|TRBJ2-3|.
CASSEHGRADTQYF
TGTGCCAGCAGTGAACACGGCCGCGCAGATACGCAGTATTTT
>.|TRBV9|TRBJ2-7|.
CASSVEPTGFYEQYF
TGTGCCAGCAGCGTAGAGCCAACAGGGTTCTACGAGCAGTACTTC
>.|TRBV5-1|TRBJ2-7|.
CASSFGSYEQYF
TGCGCCAGCAGCTTCGGCAGCTACGAGCAGTACTTC
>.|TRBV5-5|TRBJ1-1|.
CASSLGAMNTEAFF
TGTGCCAGCAGCTTAGGGGCCATGAACACTGAAGCTTTCTTT
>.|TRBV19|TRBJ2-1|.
CASSIPGQNSYNEQFF
TGTGCCAGTAGTATTCCAGGTCAAAACTCCTACAATGAGCAGTTCTTC
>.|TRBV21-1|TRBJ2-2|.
CASSKRVGSGELFF
TGTGCCAGCAGCAAGAGGGTAGGGTCCGGGGAGCTGTTTTTT
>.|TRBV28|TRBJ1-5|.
CASSLGPQHF
TGTGCCAGCAGTTTAGGGCCCCAGCATTTT
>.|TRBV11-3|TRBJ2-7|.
CASSVDTMGEQYF
TGTGCCAGCAGCGTCGACACGATGGGGGAGCAGTACTTC
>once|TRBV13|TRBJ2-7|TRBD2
CASSPGGERYEQYF
TGTGCCAGCAGCCCCGGGGGGGAGAGATACGAGCAGTACTTC
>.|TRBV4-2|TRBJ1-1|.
CASSQPTTEAFF
TGTGCCAGCAGCCAACCCACCACTGAAGCTTTCTTT
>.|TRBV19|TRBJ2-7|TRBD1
CASRRTGGSYEQYF
TGTGCCAGTAGAAGGACAGGGGGCTCCTACGAGCAGTACTTC
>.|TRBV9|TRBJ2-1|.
CASSQGNSYNEQFF
TGTGCCAGCAGCCAGGGGAACTCCTACAATGAGCAGTTCTTC
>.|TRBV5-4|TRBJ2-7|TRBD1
CASSVGQVFGEQYF
TGTGCCAGCAGCGTAGGACAGGTTTTTGGTGAGCAGTACTTC
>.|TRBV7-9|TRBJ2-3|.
CASSHRDRRTDTQYF
TGTGCCAGCAGCCACAGGGATAGAAGGACAGATACGCAGTATTTT
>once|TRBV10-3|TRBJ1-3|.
CAISEERGNTIYF
TGTGCCATCAGTGAGGAACGAGGAAACACCATATATTTT
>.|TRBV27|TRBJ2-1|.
CASTGQGNEQFF
TGTGCCAGCACGGGACAAGGCAATGAGCAGTTCTTC
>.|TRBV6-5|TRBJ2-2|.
CASTPRDGSTGELFF
TGTGCCAGCACGCCACGGGACGGATCAACCGGGGAGCTGTTTTTT
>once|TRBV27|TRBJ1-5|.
CASSSGQPYSNQPQHF
TGTGCCAGCAGTTCTGGACAGCCTTATAGCAATCAGCCCCAGCATTTT
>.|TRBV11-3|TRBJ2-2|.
CASSLAGTGELFF
TGTGCCAGCAGCTTAGCCGGAACCGGGGAGCTGTTTTTT
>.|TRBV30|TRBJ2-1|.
CAWSVNNEQFF
TGTGCCTGGAGTGTAAACAATGAGCAGTTCTTC
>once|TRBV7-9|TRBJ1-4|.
CASSSLGPPRNEKLFF
TGTGCCAGCAGCTCCCTGGGACCTCCAAGGAATGAAAAACTGTTTTTT
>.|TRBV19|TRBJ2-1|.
CASKGHRASQGYNEQFF
TGTGCCAGTAAAGGTCACAGGGCGAGTCAAGGCTACAATGAGCAGTTCTTC